Following are 19 T cell receptor beta chains from one sample sequenced in a study of liver allograft versus peripheral blood T cells. Overall study context: Within transplanted livers, the T cell receptor repertoires were examined and compared against the repertoires present in the peripheral blood of liver transplant recipients.

TCRdb independently ran MiXCR on the reads; one entry per CDR3 protein. The sample includes thousands of distinct CDR3 sequences, roughly 15% of them seen just once. Receptor source: a human patient who had a liver transplant. Certain T cells may be donor cells from the graft.

In its sample, this clonotype ranks as medium-sized (0.01 to 0.1%). The chain carries TRBV20-1 and TRBJ1-1; the D gene is possibly TRBD1 (6 bases). Germline lookup yields CDR1 DFQATT and CDR2 SNEGSKA (reference sequence). Trimming removed 3 bases from V and 5 bases from J, with 13 bases in between. This CDR3 has 13 amino acids. The CDR3 DNA reads TGCAGTGCTAGGAGGGACATGCGGACTGAAGCTTTCTTT. The encoded protein is CSARRDMRTEAFF.

This clonotype was seen ten or more times. The V call is TRBV2, the J call TRBJ2-7; TRBD2 agrees at 9 bases. The CDR3 sequence is 14 residues long. Trimming removed 5 bases from V and 6 bases from J; junction bases left unmatched: 8. Germline lookup yields CDR1 SNHLY and CDR2 FYNNEI. DNA of the CDR3: TGTGCCAGCAGTTCCGGGACTAGCCCTCCCGAGCAGTACTTC. Protein: CASSSGTSPPEQYF.

By frequency in the sample, this clonotype is medium-sized. The V and J genes are TRBV7-9 and TRBJ1-2, with D possibly matching TRBD1 (5 bases). In germline, CDR1 is SEHNR, CDR2 FQNEAQ (reference sequence). Trimming stripped 1 base from V and 4 bases from J, with 13 bases between. This CDR3 contains 15 residues. The CDR3 DNA reads as TGTGCCAGCAGCTTAGAATGGACTACAGGCTATGGCTACACCTTC. Its translation: CASSLEWTTGYGYTF.

By frequency in the sample, this clonotype is large. J is TRBJ1-2 and V is TRBV18, with D unclear. The CDR3 consists of 16 residues. Germline loops: CDR1 KGHSH, CDR2 LQKENI. Trimming removed 2 bases from V and 4 bases from J, with 17 bases in between. DNA of the CDR3: TGTGCCAGCTCACCAGATAACAGAGAAAGAGGCTATGGCTACACCTTC. The encoded protein is CASSPDNRERGYGYTF.

The chain joins TRBV27 to TRBJ1-2; possibly TRBD1 for D (5 bases). The CDR3 runs to 14 residues. Trimming shortened V by 5 bases and J by 5 bases, and 15 bases separated the two germline ends. The germline V gene has CDR1 MNHEY and CDR2 SMNVEV (reference sequence). CDR3 sequence: CASSRRDGGYGYTF. The CDR3 coding sequence is TGTGCCAGCAGTCGCCGGGACGGAGGTTATGGCTACACCTTC.

The chain is built from TRBV20-1 and TRBJ2-5; TRBD2 aligns across 10 bases. Germline lookup yields CDR1 DFQATT and CDR2 SNEGSKA (reference sequence). The J segment lost 5 bases and the V segment lost 1 base, leaving 7 bases of the junction unmatched. The CDR3 runs to 15 residues. CDR3 nucleotide sequence: TGCAGTGCTAGAGGTTCTAGCGGGGGTCGGGAGACCCAGTACTTC. It specifies CSARGSSGGRETQYF.

The V and J genes are TRBV4-1 and TRBJ1-2; no reliable D call. Germline CDR1 MGHRA, CDR2 YSYEKL. V was shortened by 1 base and J by 5 bases, with 14 bases between the two germline ends. This CDR3 is built from 15 residues. CDR3 sequence: CASSQALTLPYGYTF. The CDR3 DNA reads TGCGCCAGCAGCCAAGCCCTGACCTTGCCGTATGGCTACACCTTC.

This clonotype rates as large. The V and J genes are TRBV29-1 and TRBJ1-2; D is perhaps TRBD1 (5 bases). V was clipped by 8 bases and J by 8 bases, with 18 bases between them. The germline V gene has CDR1 SQVTM and CDR2 ANQGSEA. This CDR3 comprises 12 residues. The DNA of the CDR3 is TGCAGCACTACTCGGGGGGATCGGGGCTACACCTTC. Protein sequence: CSTTRGDRGYTF.

This clonotype ranks as medium-sized. The genes are TRBV20-1 and TRBJ1-5; D uncertain. Germline-derived CDR1 and CDR2 are DFQATT and SNEGSKA (reference sequence). V lost 5 bases to trimming and J lost 0 bases, with 5 bases between them. The CDR3 is made up of 12 amino acids. The CDR3 nucleotides are TGCAGTGCTGCAAATAGCAATCAGCCCCAGCATTTT. Residues: CSAANSNQPQHF.

The rearrangement links TRBV19 to TRBJ2-5, with 8 bases identical to TRBD1. Trimming took 9 bases from V and 4 from J; bases not matched to a gene: 4. The CDR3 runs to 12 residues. Germline CDR1 is LNHDA and CDR2 is SQIVND (reference sequence). CDR3: CASRGQGETQYF. In DNA, the CDR3 is TGTGCCAGCCGAGGACAGGGAGAGACCCAGTACTTC.

This clonotype rates as medium-sized. The chain has TRBV20-1 and TRBJ1-1; D possibly corresponds to TRBD1 (5 bases). The CDR3 sequence is 13 residues long. The germline V and J ends were trimmed by 3 bases and 1 base, with 9 bases remaining between them. CDR1 DFQATT and CDR2 SNEGSKA come from the germline V gene (reference sequence). CDR3 protein: CSARQQENTEAFF. DNA of the CDR3: TGCAGTGCTAGGCAACAGGAGAACACTGAAGCTTTCTTT.

This clonotype appeared a few times. V is TRBV20-1 and J is TRBJ2-5; perhaps TRBD2 as D (6 bases). V gave up 0 bases and J gave up 4 bases, with 12 bases separating them. CDR1 and CDR2 from the germline V gene are DFQATT and SNEGSKA (reference sequence). CDR3 length equals 14 residues. CDR3 nucleotide sequence: TGCAGTGCTAGAGATATTGCGGGGAGAGAGACCCAGTACTTC. Its protein is CSARDIAGRETQYF.

This clonotype showed up just a few times. V usage is TRBV20-1 and J usage is TRBJ2-2; no clear D gene. The CDR3 is 13 amino acids. Germline assignment: CDR1 DFQATT and CDR2 SNEGSKA (reference sequence). The V gene lost 3 bases and the J gene lost 6 bases, with 11 bases spanning the gap. The CDR3, as DNA: TGCAGTGCTAGCGTTCTGGGATCCGGGGAGCTGTTTTTT. Translated, it gives CSASVLGSGELFF.

This rearrangement joins TRBV7-3 to TRBJ2-5, with no clear D. Trimming took 5 bases from V and 4 from J, leaving 14 bases between them. CDR1 is SGHTA and CDR2 is FQGTGA in the germline V gene. This CDR3 region has 14 residues. CDR3 in amino acids: CASSPTPSGETQYF. CDR3 DNA sequence: TGTGCCAGCAGCCCAACTCCATCGGGAGAGACCCAGTACTTC.

This clonotype is categorized as large (0.1 to 1%). This chain links TRBV18 with TRBJ1-3; D uncertain. The CDR3 is 15 residues long. Germline V gene data show CDR1 as KGHSH and CDR2 as LQKENI. V dropped 0 bases and J dropped 2 bases, with 8 bases sitting between them. In nucleotides, the CDR3 is TGTGCCAGCTCACCACCGTCAGTGCCTGGAAACACCATATATTTT. The encoded protein is CASSPPSVPGNTIYF. The whole variable domain, filled in from reference TRBV18 and TRBJ1-3, reads NAGVMQNPRHLVRRRGQEARLRCSPMKGHSHVYWYRQLPEEGLKFMVYLQKENIIDESGMPKERFSAEFPKEGPSILRIQQVVRGDSAAYFCASSPPSVPGNTIYFGEGSWLTVV.

With respect to this clonotype: It is likely a read error: a sequence one base away is far more abundant. The gene calls are TRBV12-3 or TRBV12-4 and TRBJ1-6; D remains unclear. The CDR3 is made up of 15 amino acids. The CDR3 nucleotides read TGTGCCACCAGTTACGCCCATAAACTCAATTCACCCCTCCACTTT. As protein: CATSYAHKLNSPLHF.

Within the sample, this clonotype is medium-sized (0.01 to 0.1%). This chain connects TRBV6-5 to TRBJ1-4; D call uncertain. Germline CDR1 reads MNHEY; CDR2 reads SVGAGI. The CDR3 extends over 15 amino acids. V lost 7 bases and J lost 8, with 20 bases in between. The CDR3 region has the DNA TGTGCCAGCACCTACCCCACCGGAGGGCCAGAAAAACTGTTTTTT. This gives the protein CASTYPTGGPEKLFF.

This clonotype counts as medium-sized. The gene calls are TRBV7-9 and TRBJ2-7; 11 bases match TRBD2. This CDR3 has 15 amino acids. CDR1 is SEHNR and CDR2 is FQNEAQ in the germline V gene (reference sequence). V gave up 6 bases and J gave up 0 bases; unmatched junction bases: 4. CDR3 region: CASSYSGGASYEQYF. In DNA form, the CDR3 reads TGTGCCAGCAGTTATAGCGGGGGGGCCTCCTACGAGCAGTACTTC.

Comments on this clonotype: A far larger clone is one base from this, pointing to a likely read error. The chain carries TRBV6-6 and TRBJ1-5; maybe TRBD1 (5 bases). CDR3 size: 12 residues. Deletions cut 8 bases from V and 12 bases from J, with 17 bases between. CDR1 MNHNY and CDR2 SVGAGI come from the germline V gene (reference sequence). The CDR3, as DNA: TGTGCCAGCGGTGACGGAGCCGGGGGCCAGCATTTT. It specifies CASGDGAGGQHF.